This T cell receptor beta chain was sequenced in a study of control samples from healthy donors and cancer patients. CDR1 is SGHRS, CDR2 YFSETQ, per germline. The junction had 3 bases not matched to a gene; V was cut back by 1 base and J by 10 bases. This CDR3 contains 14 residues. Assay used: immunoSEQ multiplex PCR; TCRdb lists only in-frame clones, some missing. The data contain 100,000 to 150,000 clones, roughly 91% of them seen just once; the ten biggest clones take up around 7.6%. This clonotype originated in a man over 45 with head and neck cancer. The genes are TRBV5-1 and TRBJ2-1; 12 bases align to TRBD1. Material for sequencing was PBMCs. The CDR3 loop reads CASSLRDRGLEQFF. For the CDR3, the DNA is TGCGCCAGCAGCTTGCGGGACAGGGGGCTAGAGCAGTTCTTC.